Listed here are 22 T cell receptor beta chains from one sample, sequenced in a study of blood T cells in healthy people across ages (dated by TCRdb to between 2014 and 2017). Library method: 5' RACE. For sequencing, an Illumina HiSeq 2500 was employed. The second PCR ran for about 6 to 12 cycles and used a J-beta primer mix along with a sample-barcoded 5' primer. TCRdb's own reprocessing of the public reads used fastp at Q25 and MiXCR and kept productive beta chains. Merged by CDR3 protein, the rows form single entries marked with the most common genes and DNA. The sample table contains 950,000 to 1,200,000 distinct CDR3 sequences; only one count was recorded for 35% to 40% of them. The biggest ten clones account for around 12% of the sample. The sample comprised blood. The receptors were gathered from a man between 18 and 29 years old in good health.

This sequence joins TRBV12-3 or TRBV12-4 and TRBJ2-5; D gene uncertain. CDR3 size: 13 residues. Trimming took off 2 bases at V and 4 bases at J, with 8 bases between the two ends. The CDR3 protein is CASSLIDTETQYF. As DNA, the CDR3 is TGTGCCAGCAGTTTAATTGACACAGAGACCCAGTACTTC.

This clonotype was counted between two and nine times. This sequence joins TRBV2 and TRBJ2-1; 9 bases match TRBD1. CDR1 and CDR2 (germline): SNHLY, FYNNEI. V shed 4 bases and J 5 bases; nucleotides not matched to a gene: 3. The CDR3 runs to 14 residues. CDR3 coding DNA: TGTGCCAGCAGTGGGACAGGGGATAACAATGAGCAGTTCTTC. This translates into CASSGTGDNNEQFF.

This clonotype was seen more than once but under ten times. The chain joins TRBV7-9 to TRBJ1-1, with D maybe TRBD1 (6 bases). This CDR3 spans 14 amino acids. Germline values: CDR1 SEHNR, CDR2 FQNEAQ (reference sequence). The V and J ends lost 4 bases and 3 bases respectively, with 12 bases between them. CDR3 DNA sequence: TGTGCCAGCAGCTCGCGGACAGACTACACTGAAGCTTTCTTT. Its protein product is CASSSRTDYTEAFF.

The genes are TRBV5-1 and TRBJ2-5; 11 bases fit TRBD2. The germline V gene encodes CDR1 SGHRS and CDR2 YFSETQ. This CDR3 is built from 15 residues. The V gene end was trimmed by 0 bases and the J gene end by 11 bases; junction bases not matched to a gene: 9. The CDR3 here is CASSLGLAGKNEQYF. For the CDR3, the DNA is TGCGCCAGCAGCTTGGGACTAGCGGGGAAAAATGAGCAGTACTTC. Full variable domain (remainder filled in from reference TRBV5-1 and TRBJ2-5): KAGVTQTPRYLIKTRGQQVTLSCSPISGHRSVSWYQQTPGQGLQFLFEYFSETQRNKGNFPGRFSGRQFSNSRSEMNVSTLELGDSALYLCASSLGLAGKNEQYFGPGTRLLVL.

This clonotype was picked up many times. The V call is TRBV4-3, the J call TRBJ2-3; 7 nucleotides match TRBD2. CDR3 size: 18 residues. Germline CDR1 and CDR2: LGHNA and YSLEER. Unmatched junction bases numbered 9, after V lost 0 bases and J lost 0 bases. As DNA, the CDR3 is TGCGCCAGCAGCCAAGATGGGTCTAGCGGACATAGCACAGATACGCAGTATTTT. Translated, it gives CASSQDGSSGHSTDTQYF.

A remark on this clonotype: At one of its ends the junction is not consistent with the germline gene, which may arise from a read error. The gene calls are TRBV9 and TRBJ1-2, with no clear D. The CDR3 is made up of 14 amino acids. Germline lookup yields CDR1 SGDLS and CDR2 YYNGEE. CDR3 residues: CAGSPSDGHYGYTF. CDR3 nucleotide sequence: TGTGCCGGCAGCCCTAGCGACGGGCACTATGGCTACACCTTC.

The rearrangement uses TRBV6-6 and TRBJ2-7; tentatively, D is TRBD1 (6 bases). Germline V gene data show CDR1 as MNHNY and CDR2 as SVGAGI (reference sequence). This CDR3 region has 14 residues. The V and J ends lost 5 bases and 3 bases respectively, with 14 bases between them. This CDR3 reads CASSLPTGLYEQYF. The CDR3 DNA reads TGTGCCAGCAGTCTTCCGACAGGTCTCTACGAGCAGTACTTC.

A note on this clonotype: Just one base apart from a much larger clone, this may be a read error. The chain combines TRBV29-1 with TRBJ1-2, with D uncertain. This CDR3 has 11 amino acids. Germline V lookup: CDR1 SQVTM, CDR2 ANQGSEA. Trimming cost V 2 bases and J 3 bases, with 4 bases left between them. CDR3 bases: TGCAGCGTTGAACAGGACTATGGCTACACCTTC. Protein product: CSVEQDYGYTF.

This chain joins TRBV9 and TRBJ2-1; 11 bases line up with TRBD2. The CDR3 contains 18 residues. The junction had 11 bases not matched to a gene; V was cut back by 0 bases and J by 6 bases. Germline V lookup: CDR1 SGDLS, CDR2 YYNGEE. The CDR3 protein is CASSVGQYPSGGTNEQFF. The CDR3 region has the DNA TGTGCCAGCAGCGTAGGACAATACCCTAGCGGGGGGACCAATGAGCAGTTCTTC.

This clonotype was seen a handful of times. CDR3 nucleotides: TGTGCCAGCAGTGAAGAAGACAGGGGGGATAGCGGCTACACCTTC. Translating it yields CASSEEDRGDSGYTF. V and J are TRBV6-1 and TRBJ1-2, with 9 bases lining up with TRBD1. V dropped 1 base and J dropped 8; count of bases not matched to a gene: 8. The germline V gene has CDR1 MNHNS and CDR2 SASEGT. CDR3 size: 15 residues.

The chain recombines TRBV5-1 with TRBJ1-4, with a tentative D call TRBD1 (6 bases). Trimming shortened V by 4 bases and J by 5 bases, and 12 bases separated the two germline ends. Germline V CDR1 and CDR2: SGHRS, YFSETQ. The CDR3 sequence is 14 residues long. CDR3 nucleotides: TGCGCCAGCAGCCCCGGACAGAAGAATGAAAAACTGTTTTTT. It translates to CASSPGQKNEKLFF. Supplemented by reference TRBV5-1 and TRBJ1-4, the full variable domain reads KAGVTQTPRYLIKTRGQQVTLSCSPISGHRSVSWYQQTPGQGLQFLFEYFSETQRNKGNFPGRFSGRQFSNSRSEMNVSTLELGDSALYLCASSPGQKNEKLFFGSGTQLSVL.

The genes are TRBV20-1 and TRBJ1-4, with 7 positions matching TRBD1. The CDR3 contains 16 residues. V lost 1 base and J lost 7; bases outside the gene matches: 12. CDR1 and CDR2 (germline): DFQATT, SNEGSKA (reference sequence). The CDR3 bases are TGCAGTGCTAGAGTGTACCGGACAGGTCTTGTTGAAAAACTGTTTTTT. It encodes CSARVYRTGLVEKLFF.

The rearrangement uses TRBV21-1 and TRBJ2-1; whether TRBD1, the table's D call, matches the DNA was not checked. TRBV21-1 is termed a pseudogene. There are 16 residues in the CDR3. The CDR3 DNA sequence: TGTGCCAGCAGCACAAACAGGGTATTCGTTAAGGATGAGCAGTTCTTC. It is translated as CASSTNRVFVKDEQFF.

Points on this clonotype: Germline is not matched at one junction end, which may reflect a read error. The V and J genes are TRBV6-5 and TRBJ2-5; tentative D call: TRBD1 (6 bases). The CDR3 runs 13 residues. Germline CDR1 and CDR2: MNHEY and SVGAGI. The DNA of the CDR3 is TGTGCCAGCACAGGGGCCCTACAAGAGGCCCAGTACTTC. This sequence encodes CASTGALQEAQYF.

This clonotype was recorded only once. The chain is built from TRBV6-2 or TRBV6-3 and TRBJ2-2; tentative D call: TRBD1 (6 bases). The germline CDR1 and CDR2 sequences are MNHEY and SVGEGT. Deletions cut 7 bases from V and 6 bases from J, with 12 bases between. This CDR3 region has 13 residues. CDR3 coding DNA: TGTGCCAGCAATCGAGGGGGTCCCGGGGAGCTGTTTTTT. Translated: CASNRGGPGELFF.

Only one count was recorded for this clonotype. The rearrangement links TRBV20-1 to TRBJ1-2, with a weak D call TRBD1 (5 bases). V lost 6 bases and J lost 4, with 15 bases in between. In germline, CDR1 is DFQATT, CDR2 SNEGSKA (reference sequence). This CDR3 is built from 13 residues. CDR3 amino acids: CSARDRQPYGYTF. CDR3 coding DNA: TGCAGTGCCCGGGACCGACAACCCTATGGCTACACCTTC.

This rearrangement joins TRBV5-1 to TRBJ2-1; tentative D call: TRBD2 (6 bases). The CDR3 is made up of 16 amino acids. The ends were cut back, 4 bases at V and 0 bases at J, with 14 bases in the middle. Germline CDR1 and CDR2: SGHRS and YFSETQ. CDR3 in DNA: TGCGCCAGCAGCCGGGGTCGAGCGGGCTCCTACAATGAGCAGTTCTTC. Translated, it gives CASSRGRAGSYNEQFF.

The J gene is TRBJ2-1, the V gene TRBV5-6; weak D call: TRBD2 (6 bases). Deletions cut 0 bases from V and 2 bases from J, with 12 bases between. CDR1 and CDR2 (germline): SGHDT, YYEEEE. CDR3 length: 16 amino acids. This CDR3 is CASSLGAGHAYNEQFF. DNA for the CDR3: TGTGCCAGCAGCTTGGGGGCGGGGCACGCCTACAATGAGCAGTTCTTC.

This clonotype has just a few counts. The CDR3 is CASSDVTSEKLFF. Written as DNA, the CDR3 is TGTGCCAGCAGCGATGTGACGTCAGAAAAACTGTTTTTT. The chain couples TRBV7-9 to TRBJ1-4, with D unclear. The CDR3 is made up of 13 amino acids. V lost 5 bases, J lost 8 bases, and 12 bases lay in between. Germline V CDR1 and CDR2: SEHNR, FQNEAQ (reference sequence).

This clonotype has only a few counts. The V and J genes are TRBV6-2 or TRBV6-3 and TRBJ1-2; tentatively, D is TRBD1 (5 bases). V was pared by 5 bases and J by 8 bases, with 18 bases between. Germline V lookup: CDR1 MNHEY, CDR2 SVGEGT. This CDR3 comprises 14 residues. The CDR3 here is CASSGDGMRRGYTF. The CDR3 nucleotides are TGTGCCAGCAGTGGGGACGGTATGAGAAGGGGCTACACCTTC.

This chain connects TRBV27 to TRBJ1-4; maybe TRBD1 (6 bases). Looked up from germline, CDR1 is MNHEY and CDR2 is SMNVEV (reference sequence). The CDR3 consists of 17 residues. Trimming shortened V by 2 bases and J by 7 bases, and 20 bases separated the two germline ends. In nucleotides, the CDR3 is TGTGCCAGCAGTTTAAGGCAGGGGATGGTTGGAGGTGAAAAACTGTTTTTT. This codes for CASSLRQGMVGGEKLFF.

This clonotype was seen a few times. The CDR3 is CASSRDRSFNYGYTF. The CDR3 bases are TGCGCCAGCAGCCGTGACAGATCATTTAACTATGGCTACACCTTC. The chain carries TRBV4-1 and TRBJ1-2, with D possibly matching TRBD1 (5 bases). The V gene lost 4 bases and the J gene lost 1 base, with 13 bases spanning the gap. The CDR3 loop spans 15 amino acids. Per the germline V gene, CDR1 is MGHRA and CDR2 is YSYEKL.